The 18 T cell receptor beta chains below were found in one sample sequenced in a study of radiotherapy plus CTLA-4 blockade in lung cancer (dated by TCRdb to 2017 to 2018). Library generation was performed with the immunoSEQ multiplex PCR assay. TCRdb re-hosts the immuneACCESS table, in-frame sequences only. Its copies lack some clones; in the studies checked, an unresolved V gene accounts for under half of them, and the cause for the rest is not known. The sample records 20,000 to 25,000 clones, about three quarters of which are singletons. Roughly 3.5% of the sample is held by the ten biggest clonotypes. Sequences were derived from peripheral blood, sampled from a patient treated with radiotherapy plus ipilimumab. The receptors stem from a human donor with non-small cell lung cancer who had stable disease on radiotherapy plus ipilimumab.

This clone has only one observation. The chain combines TRBV6-1 with TRBJ2-7; D is unclear. Looked up from germline, CDR1 is MNHNS and CDR2 is SASEGT. V lost 1 base and J 3 bases, leaving 4 bases between the germline ends. The CDR3 runs to 12 residues. As DNA, the CDR3 is TGTGCCAGCAGTGAAGTCATCTACGAGCAGTACTTC. It codes for CASSEVIYEQYF.

The gene calls are TRBV11-2 and TRBJ2-7, with D possibly matching TRBD1 (5 bases). CDR1 is SGHAT, CDR2 FQNNGV, per germline. This CDR3 region has 18 residues. V lost 0 bases and J lost 4, with 22 bases in between. The CDR3, as DNA: TGTGCCAGCAGCTTAGAGGATCAGGGAAAAGGCTGGCGATACGAGCAGTACTTC. It yields the protein CASSLEDQGKGWRYEQYF.

The V gene is TRBV7-9, the J gene TRBJ2-5, with D possibly matching TRBD1 (6 bases). The CDR3 loop spans 14 amino acids. CDR1 and CDR2 (germline): SEHNR, FQNEAQ (reference sequence). V lost 4 bases, J lost 5 bases, and 14 bases lay in between. CDR3: CASSWGLKDETQYF. CDR3 nucleotides: TGTGCCAGCAGCTGGGGGCTGAAAGATGAGACCCAGTACTTC.

The chain joins TRBV7-9 to TRBJ2-6, with 8 positions matching TRBD1. The V gene end was trimmed by 11 bases and the J gene end by 4 bases; junction bases not matched to a gene: 4. This CDR3 has 13 amino acids. Germline CDR1 and CDR2: SEHNR and FQNEAQ (reference sequence). The CDR3 reads CAGQGAGANVLTF. CDR3 DNA sequence: TGTGCCGGACAGGGCGCAGGGGCCAACGTCCTGACTTTC.

The V and J genes are TRBV7-2 and TRBJ2-1, with no clear D. CDR3 length equals 15 residues. The ends were cut back, 5 bases at V and 0 bases at J, with 11 bases in the middle. Germline values: CDR1 SGHTA, CDR2 FQGNSA. The CDR3 DNA follows: TGTGCCAGCAGCCCCGGCGGAAGCTCCTACAATGAGCAGTTCTTC. Protein: CASSPGGSSYNEQFF.

The chain employs TRBV11-3 and TRBJ2-1; 10 bases are a match to TRBD2. Trimming took 5 bases from V and 5 from J; bases not matched to a gene: 9. CDR1 is SGHNT, CDR2 YENEEA, per germline. The CDR3 has 16 residues. CDR3 sequence (DNA): TGTGCCAGCAGCATTCCTAGCGGGGGTGTAGACAATGAGCAGTTCTTC. Protein product: CASSIPSGGVDNEQFF. Variable domain in full (rest from reference TRBV11-3 and TRBJ2-1): EAGVVQSPRYKIIEKKQPVAFWCNPISGHNTLYWYLQNLGQGPELLIRYENEEAVDDSQLPKDRFSAERLKGVDSTLKIQPAELGDSAVYLCASSIPSGGVDNEQFFGPGTRLTVL.

The chain joins TRBV11-3 to TRBJ1-1, with 7 bases identical to TRBD1. V shed 2 bases, J shed 1 base, and the junction held 4 bases outside the gene matches. This CDR3 has 15 amino acids. Germline CDR1 is SGHNT and CDR2 is YENEEA. In DNA, the CDR3 is TGTGCCAGCAGCTTAAGACAGGGCCCGAACACTGAAGCTTTCTTT. As protein: CASSLRQGPNTEAFF.

The rearrangement links TRBV19 to TRBJ1-1; D is possibly TRBD1 (6 bases). CDR3 length: 13 amino acids. The V gene's germline CDR1 is LNHDA and CDR2 SQIVND (reference sequence). Trimming pared 5 bases from V and 5 bases from J, leaving 12 bases between. As DNA, the CDR3 is TGTGCCAGTAGTGTTACAGGGCGGACTGAAGCTTTCTTT. It encodes CASSVTGRTEAFF.

V and J are TRBV10-3 and TRBJ1-1, with a possible D match to TRBD1 (6 bases). Trimming pared 0 bases from V and 3 bases from J, leaving 14 bases between. The CDR3 runs to 16 residues. Per germline, CDR1 ENHRY and CDR2 SYGVKD. The CDR3: CAISESGRGRDTEAFF. DNA for the CDR3: TGTGCCATCAGTGAGTCGGGCAGGGGAAGGGACACTGAAGCTTTCTTT.

The chain combines TRBV7-9 with TRBJ2-1; 8 nucleotides line up with TRBD2. V was clipped by 8 bases and J by 6 bases; unmatched bases: 6. Per the germline V gene, CDR1 is SEHNR and CDR2 is FQNEAQ (reference sequence). CDR3 length: 13 amino acids. CDR3 protein: CASRWAGGNEQFF. CDR3 coding DNA: TGTGCCAGCCGGTGGGCGGGAGGCAATGAGCAGTTCTTC.

This clone was detected only once. This chain joins TRBV18 and TRBJ1-3; D unresolved. The germline V and J ends were trimmed by 3 bases and 1 base, with 7 bases remaining between them. Germline CDR1 KGHSH, CDR2 LQKENI. The CDR3 totals 14 residues. CDR3: CASSPGGSGNTIYF. CDR3 DNA sequence: TGTGCCAGCTCACCGGGTGGTTCTGGAAACACCATATATTTT.

This clone showed up just a few times. V usage is TRBV5-4 and J usage is TRBJ2-5, with D unclear. CDR1 SGHNT and CDR2 YYREEE come from the germline V gene (reference sequence). This CDR3 has 14 amino acids. Trimming shortened V by 4 bases and J by 0 bases, and 10 bases separated the two germline ends. The CDR3 DNA sequence: TGTGCCAGCAGCCAAGGACGGAACCAAGAGACCCAGTACTTC. Translation gives CASSQGRNQETQYF.

DNA of the CDR3: TGTGCCAGTAGTATGGGGACAGGCGGCTACGAGCAGTACTTC. This sequence encodes CASSMGTGGYEQYF. The V call is TRBV19, the J call TRBJ2-7, with TRBD1 identical over 8 bases. Trimming took 3 bases from V and 3 from J; bases not matched to a gene: 4. From germline, CDR1 is LNHDA and CDR2 SQIVND (reference sequence). This CDR3 spans 14 amino acids. Together with reference TRBV19 and TRBJ2-7, the CDR3 gives the full variable domain: DGGITQSPKYLFRKEGQNVTLSCEQNLNHDAMYWYRQDPGQGLRLIYYSQIVNDFQKGDIAEGYSVSREKKESFPLTVTSAQKNPTAFYLCASSMGTGGYEQYFGPGTRLTVT.

The chain carries TRBV14 and TRBJ2-1; D may be TRBD2 (5 bases). This CDR3 has 13 amino acids. The germline V gene encodes CDR1 SGHDN and CDR2 FVKESK. Trimming took 1 base from V and 10 from J, leaving 11 bases between them. The CDR3 protein is CASSQGLPSEQFF. The DNA of the CDR3 is TGTGCCAGCAGCCAAGGACTACCATCGGAGCAGTTCTTC.

The rearrangement joins TRBV6-6 to TRBJ2-2; TRBD2 matches at 10 bases. Germline-derived CDR1 and CDR2 are MNHNY and SVGAGI (reference sequence). The CDR3 spans 16 residues. V was clipped by 6 bases and J by 0 bases; unmatched bases: 4. CDR3 bases: TGTGCCAGCAGGCCTACTAGCGGGGCGAACACCGGGGAGCTGTTTTTT. Translated, it gives CASRPTSGANTGELFF.

This chain links TRBV7-8 with TRBJ2-7; 16 nucleotides match TRBD2. The junction had 7 bases not matched to a gene; V was cut back by 2 bases and J by 6 bases. The CDR3 contains 17 residues. CDR1 and CDR2 from the germline V gene are SGHVS and FQNEAQ. CDR3 bases: TGTGCCAGCAGCTTAACAGGGGGACTAGCGGGAGGGCCCGAGCAGTACTTC. Protein sequence: CASSLTGGLAGGPEQYF.

The V gene is TRBV28, the J gene TRBJ2-7, with D perhaps assigned TRBD1 or TRBD2 (5 bases each). V was cut by 4 bases and J by 5 bases, with 21 bases left in between. This CDR3 contains 16 residues. Germline V gives CDR1 MDHEN, CDR2 SYDVKM. CDR3 in DNA: TGTGCCAGCAGTTCCGTGGGGACCGCTAAAGGCCACGAGCAGTACTTC. This encodes CASSSVGTAKGHEQYF.

This rearrangement joins TRBV6-5 to TRBJ2-1; D remains ambiguous. V was cut by 2 bases and J by 10 bases, with 6 bases left in between. Germline V gives CDR1 MNHEY, CDR2 SVGAGI. This CDR3 is 11 amino acids long. For the CDR3, the DNA is TGTGCCAGCAGTTACCAGATGGAGCAGTTCTTC. Amino acid sequence: CASSYQMEQFF.